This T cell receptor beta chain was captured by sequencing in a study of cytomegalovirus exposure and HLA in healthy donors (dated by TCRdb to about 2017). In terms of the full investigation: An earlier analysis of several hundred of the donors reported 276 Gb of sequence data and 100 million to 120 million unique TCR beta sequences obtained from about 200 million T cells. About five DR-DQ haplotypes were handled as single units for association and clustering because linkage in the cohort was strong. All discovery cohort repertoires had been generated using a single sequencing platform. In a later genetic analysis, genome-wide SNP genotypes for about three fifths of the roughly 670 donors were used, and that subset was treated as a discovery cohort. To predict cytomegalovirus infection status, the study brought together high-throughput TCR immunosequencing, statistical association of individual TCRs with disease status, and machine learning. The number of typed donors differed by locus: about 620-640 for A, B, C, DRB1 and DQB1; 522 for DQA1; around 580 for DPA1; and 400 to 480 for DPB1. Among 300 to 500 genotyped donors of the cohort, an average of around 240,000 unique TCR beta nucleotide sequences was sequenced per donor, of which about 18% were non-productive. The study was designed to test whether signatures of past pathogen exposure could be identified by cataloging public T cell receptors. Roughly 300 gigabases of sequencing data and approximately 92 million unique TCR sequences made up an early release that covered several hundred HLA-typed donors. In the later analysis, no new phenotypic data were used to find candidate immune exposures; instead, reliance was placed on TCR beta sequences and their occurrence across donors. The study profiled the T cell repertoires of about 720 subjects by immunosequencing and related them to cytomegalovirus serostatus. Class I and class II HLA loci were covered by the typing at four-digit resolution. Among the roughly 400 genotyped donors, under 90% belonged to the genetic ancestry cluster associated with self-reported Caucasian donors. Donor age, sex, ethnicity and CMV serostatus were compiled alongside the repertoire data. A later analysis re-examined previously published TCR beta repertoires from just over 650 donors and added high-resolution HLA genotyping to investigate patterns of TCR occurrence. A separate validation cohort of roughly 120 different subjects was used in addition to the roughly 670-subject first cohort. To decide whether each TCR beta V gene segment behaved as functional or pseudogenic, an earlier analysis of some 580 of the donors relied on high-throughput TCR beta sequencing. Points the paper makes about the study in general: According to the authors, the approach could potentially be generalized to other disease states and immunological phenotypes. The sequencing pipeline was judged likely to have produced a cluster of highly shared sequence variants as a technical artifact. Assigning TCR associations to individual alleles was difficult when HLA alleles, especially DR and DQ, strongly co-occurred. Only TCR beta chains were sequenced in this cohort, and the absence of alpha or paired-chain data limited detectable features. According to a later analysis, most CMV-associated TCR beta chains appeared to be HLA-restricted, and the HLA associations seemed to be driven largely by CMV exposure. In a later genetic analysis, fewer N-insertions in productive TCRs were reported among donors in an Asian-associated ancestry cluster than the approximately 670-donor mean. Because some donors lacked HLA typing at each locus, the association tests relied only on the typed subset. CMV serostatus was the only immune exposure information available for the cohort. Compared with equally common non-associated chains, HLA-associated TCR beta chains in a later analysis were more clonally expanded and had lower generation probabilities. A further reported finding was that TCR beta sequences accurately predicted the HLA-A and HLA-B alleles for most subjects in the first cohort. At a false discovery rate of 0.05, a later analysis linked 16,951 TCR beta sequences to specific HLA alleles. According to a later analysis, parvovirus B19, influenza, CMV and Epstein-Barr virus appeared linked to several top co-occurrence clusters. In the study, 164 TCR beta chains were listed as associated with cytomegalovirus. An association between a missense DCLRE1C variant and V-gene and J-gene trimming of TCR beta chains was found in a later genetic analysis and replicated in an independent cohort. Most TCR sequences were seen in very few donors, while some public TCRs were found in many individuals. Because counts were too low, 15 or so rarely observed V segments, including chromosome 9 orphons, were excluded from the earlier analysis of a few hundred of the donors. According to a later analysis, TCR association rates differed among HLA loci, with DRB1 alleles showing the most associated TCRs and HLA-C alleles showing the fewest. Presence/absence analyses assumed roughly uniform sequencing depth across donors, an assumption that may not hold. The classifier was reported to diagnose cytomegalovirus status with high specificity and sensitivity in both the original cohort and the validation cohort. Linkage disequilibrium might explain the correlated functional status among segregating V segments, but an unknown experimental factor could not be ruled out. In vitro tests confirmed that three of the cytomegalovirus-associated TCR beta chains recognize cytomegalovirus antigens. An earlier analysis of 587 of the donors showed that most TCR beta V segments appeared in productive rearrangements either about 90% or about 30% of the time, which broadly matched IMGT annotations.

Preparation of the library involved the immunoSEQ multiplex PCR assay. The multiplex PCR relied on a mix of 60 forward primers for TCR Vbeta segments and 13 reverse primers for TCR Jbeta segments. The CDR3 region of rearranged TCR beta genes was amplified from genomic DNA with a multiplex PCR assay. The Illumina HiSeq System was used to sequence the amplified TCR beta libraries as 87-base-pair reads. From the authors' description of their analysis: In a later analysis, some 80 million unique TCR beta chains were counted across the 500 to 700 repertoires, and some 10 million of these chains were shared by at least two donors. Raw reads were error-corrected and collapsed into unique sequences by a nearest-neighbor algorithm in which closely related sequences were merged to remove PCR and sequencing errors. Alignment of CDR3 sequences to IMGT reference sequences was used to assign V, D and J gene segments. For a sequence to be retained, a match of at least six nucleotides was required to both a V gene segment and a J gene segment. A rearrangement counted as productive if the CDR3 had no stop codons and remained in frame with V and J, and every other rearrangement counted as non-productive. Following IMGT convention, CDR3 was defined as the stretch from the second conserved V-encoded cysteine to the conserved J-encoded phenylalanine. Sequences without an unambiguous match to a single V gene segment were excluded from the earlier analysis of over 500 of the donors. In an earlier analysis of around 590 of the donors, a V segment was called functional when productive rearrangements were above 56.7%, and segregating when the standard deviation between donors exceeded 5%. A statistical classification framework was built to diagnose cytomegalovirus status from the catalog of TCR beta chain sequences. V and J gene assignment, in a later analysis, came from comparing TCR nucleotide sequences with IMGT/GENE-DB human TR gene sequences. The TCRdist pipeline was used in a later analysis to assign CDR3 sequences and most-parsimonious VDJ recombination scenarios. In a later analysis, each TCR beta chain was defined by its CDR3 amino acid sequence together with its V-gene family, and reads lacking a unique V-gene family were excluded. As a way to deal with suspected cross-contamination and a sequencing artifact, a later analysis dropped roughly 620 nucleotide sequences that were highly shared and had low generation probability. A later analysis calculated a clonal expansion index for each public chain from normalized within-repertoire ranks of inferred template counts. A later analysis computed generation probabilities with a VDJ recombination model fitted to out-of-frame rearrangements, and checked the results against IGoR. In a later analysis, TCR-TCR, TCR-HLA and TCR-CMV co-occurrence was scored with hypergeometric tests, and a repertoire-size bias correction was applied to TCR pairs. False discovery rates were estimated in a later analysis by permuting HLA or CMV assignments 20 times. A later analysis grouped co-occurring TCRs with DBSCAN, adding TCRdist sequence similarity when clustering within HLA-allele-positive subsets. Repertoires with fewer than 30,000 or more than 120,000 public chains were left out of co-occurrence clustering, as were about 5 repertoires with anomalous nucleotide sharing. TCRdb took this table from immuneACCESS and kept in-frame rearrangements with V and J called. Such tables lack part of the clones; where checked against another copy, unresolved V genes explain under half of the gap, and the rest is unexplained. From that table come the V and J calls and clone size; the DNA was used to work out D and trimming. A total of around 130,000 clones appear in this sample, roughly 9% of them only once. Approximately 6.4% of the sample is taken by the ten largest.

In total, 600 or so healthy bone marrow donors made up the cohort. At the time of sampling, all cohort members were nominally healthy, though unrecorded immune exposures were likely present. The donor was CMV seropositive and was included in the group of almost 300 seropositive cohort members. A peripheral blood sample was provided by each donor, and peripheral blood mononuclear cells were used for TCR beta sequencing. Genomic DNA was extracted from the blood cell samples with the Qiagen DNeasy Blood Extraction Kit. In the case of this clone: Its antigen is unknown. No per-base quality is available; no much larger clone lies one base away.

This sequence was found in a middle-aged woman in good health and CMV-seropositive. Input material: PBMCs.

The DNA sequence reads TGTGCCTGGAGTCGAGGGGGACAATGGGAAGCTTTCTTT. The translation is CAWSRGGQWEAFF. The chain is made from TRBV30 and TRBJ1-1, with a tentative D gene TRBD1 over 6 matching bases. From the cysteine through the phenylalanine, the CDR3 covers 13 amino acids. The only DNA kept is the CDR3, 39 bases in frame from the first base. Trimming at the junction amounts to 2 bases on V and 8 bases on J, and the germline ends lie 15 bases apart. Via the germline V gene (reference sequence), CDR1 is GTSNPN and CDR2 SVGIG.